The clone carrying this T cell receptor (beta chain) was seen ten or more times. The antigen is not known. RNA transcripts provided the source from which TCR beta CDR3 regions were amplified. HTBI primers were used for first-round RT-PCR of the TCR CDR3. MiXCR, applied by TCRdb to the multiplex PCR reads, yields one record per CDR3 protein. Of more than 350,000 distinct CDR3 sequences detected, 15% appear once; the ten largest clones hold approximately 29%. The data derive from a study of T cells in Graves' hyperthyroidism and ophthalmopathy. Across the whole study: It was at initial diagnosis, before any treatment, that peripheral blood was collected.

Whole-study results and caveats: A model of 13 V-J features distinguished ophthalmopathy from stable hyperthyroidism.

This CDR3 contains 13 residues. The germline V and J ends were trimmed by 2 bases and 6 bases, with 10 bases remaining between them. Used for diagnoses were clinical symptoms, serum thyroxine and TRAb, thyroid ultrasound and orbital computed tomography. The gene calls are TRBV12-3 or TRBV12-4 and TRBJ1-1, with D possibly TRBD1 on 6 matching bases. Sequencing used blood. This TCR was recovered from a woman younger than 45 with Graves' hyperthyroidism. The CDR3 DNA sequence: TGTGCCAGCAGTTTAACAGGGTTCCCTGAAGCTTTCTTT. Its protein is CASSLTGFPEAFF.